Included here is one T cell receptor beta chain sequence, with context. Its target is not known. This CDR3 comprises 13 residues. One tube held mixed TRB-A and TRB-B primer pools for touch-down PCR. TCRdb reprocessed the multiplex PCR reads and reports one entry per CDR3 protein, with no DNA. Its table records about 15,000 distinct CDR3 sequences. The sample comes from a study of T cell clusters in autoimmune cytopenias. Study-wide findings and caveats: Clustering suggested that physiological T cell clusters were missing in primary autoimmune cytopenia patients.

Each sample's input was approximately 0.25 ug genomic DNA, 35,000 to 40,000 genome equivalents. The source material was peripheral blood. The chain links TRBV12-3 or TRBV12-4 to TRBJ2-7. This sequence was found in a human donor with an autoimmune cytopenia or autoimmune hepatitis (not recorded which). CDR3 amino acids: CASSLGGVYEQYF.